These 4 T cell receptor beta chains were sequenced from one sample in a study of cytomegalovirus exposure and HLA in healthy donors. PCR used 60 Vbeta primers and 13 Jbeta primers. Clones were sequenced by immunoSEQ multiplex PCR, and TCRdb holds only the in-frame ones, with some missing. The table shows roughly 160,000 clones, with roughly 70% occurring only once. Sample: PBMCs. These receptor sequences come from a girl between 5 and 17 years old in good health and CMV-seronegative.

The CDR3: CASSPRGGYEQYF. In nucleotides, the CDR3 is TGTGCCAGCAGCCCCAGGGGTGGATACGAGCAGTACTTC. This chain connects TRBV5-6 to TRBJ2-7; weak D call: TRBD1 (6 bases). With 4 bases removed from V and 4 bases from J, the gap between germline ends came to 12 bases. In germline, CDR1 is SGHDT, CDR2 YYEEEE. This CDR3 is built from 13 residues. Full variable domain (rest looked up from reference TRBV5-6 and TRBJ2-7): DAGVTQSPTHLIKTRGQQVTLRCSPKSGHDTVSWYQQALGQGPQFIFQYYEEEERQRGNFPDRFSGHQFPNYSSELNVNALLLGDSALYLCASSPRGGYEQYFGPGTRLTVT.

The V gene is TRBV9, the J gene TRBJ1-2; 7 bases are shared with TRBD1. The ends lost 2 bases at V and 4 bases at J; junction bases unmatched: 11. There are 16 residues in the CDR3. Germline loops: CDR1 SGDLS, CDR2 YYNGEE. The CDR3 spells CASSVGGGGGPYGYTF. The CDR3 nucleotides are TGTGCCAGCAGCGTGGGGGGCGGAGGGGGCCCCTATGGCTACACCTTC.

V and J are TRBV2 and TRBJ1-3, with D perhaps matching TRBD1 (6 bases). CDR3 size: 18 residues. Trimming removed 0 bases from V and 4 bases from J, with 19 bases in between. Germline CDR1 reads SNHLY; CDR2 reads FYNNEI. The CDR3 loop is CASSEAIPGQGWGNTIYF. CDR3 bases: TGTGCCAGCAGTGAAGCTATCCCTGGCCAGGGGTGGGGAAACACCATATATTTT.

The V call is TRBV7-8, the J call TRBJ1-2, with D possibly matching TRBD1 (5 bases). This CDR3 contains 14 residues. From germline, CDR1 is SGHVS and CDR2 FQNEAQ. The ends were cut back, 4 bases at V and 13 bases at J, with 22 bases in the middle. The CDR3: CASSSSTGGWDCTF. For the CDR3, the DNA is TGTGCCAGCAGCTCCAGTACTGGTGGTTGGGACTGCACCTTC.